The sequence of this T cell receptor (beta chain) was determined in a study of response to subunit inactivated influenza vaccine. About this clonotype: The antigen remains unidentified. No conserved phenylalanine or tryptophan is present at the end of the CDR3, so a read error is the likely explanation. The DNA is left out, because the CDR3 cannot be placed on it with certainty; the CDR3 is given as TCRdb lists it.

One entry per CDR3 protein, called by TCRdb with MiXCR from the RT-PCR reads. The table lists about 530,000 distinct CDR3 sequences, approximately 12% of them singletons. Including both end residues, the CDR3 is 9 amino acids long. The V gene's germline CDR1 is SGHRS and CDR2 YFSETQ. General study results and limits: Researchers suggested that each seasonal influenza vaccination recruits few new T cells.

The genes are TRBV5-1 and TRBJ1-2. The sequencing here drew on PBMCs from blood, taken roughly 46 days after vaccination. This receptor was identified in a man in his fifties who received an inactivated influenza vaccine. Here the CDR3 reads CASSPAVLG.